A single sample is the source of the 30 T cell receptor beta chains below, sequenced in a study of T cells after yellow fever vaccination. Each CDR3 protein is one row after TCRdb ran MiXCR on the 5' RACE reads. Of some 560,000 distinct CDR3 sequences in the sample, 15% to 20% were seen once. Here the sequenced sample was PBMCs, taken 15 days after the yellow fever booster vaccination. The receptors originated from a man between 25 and 39 years old who received the YFV17D yellow fever vaccine.

This chain links TRBV20-1 with TRBJ2-1; 11 bases line up with TRBD2. Germline CDR1 reads DFQATT; CDR2 reads SNEGSKA (reference sequence). V shed 6 bases and J 2 bases; nucleotides not matched to a gene: 9. The CDR3 is 16 amino acids. CDR3 DNA sequence: TGCAGTGCCACATTGGGACTAGCGGTTACCTACAATGAGCAGTTCTTC. Translating gives CSATLGLAVTYNEQFF.

The chain carries TRBV4-3 and TRBJ2-3; D gene ambiguous. Germline CDR1 and CDR2: LGHNA and YSLEER. This CDR3 is built from 12 residues. Trimming took 0 bases from V and 7 from J, leaving 5 bases between them. The CDR3 loop reads CASSQERNTQYF. Here the CDR3 DNA reads TGCGCCAGCAGCCAAGAACGAAATACGCAGTATTTT.

In its sample, this clonotype was seen a few times. The chain employs TRBV12-3 or TRBV12-4 and TRBJ2-5; D is unresolved. This CDR3 spans 14 amino acids. The ends were cut back, 5 bases at V and 9 bases at J, with 19 bases in the middle. The CDR3 reads CASSTTRADLAQYF. CDR3 coding DNA: TGTGCCAGCAGTACTACAAGGGCGGATTTGGCCCAGTACTTC.

This clonotype was recorded only once. The chain links TRBV20-1 to TRBJ2-7; 8 bases map to TRBD2. J lost 2 bases, V lost 7 bases, and 4 bases had no gene match. The CDR3 is 12 amino acids. Germline V gene sequence: CDR1 DFQATT, CDR2 SNEGSKA (reference sequence). The chain's CDR3 is CSGWTSTYEQYF. In DNA, the CDR3 is TGCAGTGGTTGGACTAGCACCTACGAGCAGTACTTC.

In its sample, this clonotype was seen a few times. The chain combines TRBV12-3 or TRBV12-4 with TRBJ2-4, with D possibly TRBD2 on 5 matching bases. The CDR3 contains 14 residues. V gave up 3 bases and J gave up 8 bases, with 14 bases separating them. The DNA for the CDR3 is TGTGCCAGCAGTTTGCGTGCTGGCGGGCACATTCAGTACTTC. It yields the protein CASSLRAGGHIQYF.

This clonotype was seen only a few times. The rearrangement links TRBV18 to TRBJ2-4, with D perhaps TRBD2 (5 bases). CDR1 and CDR2 (germline): KGHSH, LQKENI. The CDR3 runs 13 residues. The V end was cut by 3 bases, the J end by 8 bases, with 11 bases between. The chain's CDR3 is CASSPAVEDIQYF. Here the CDR3 DNA reads TGTGCCAGCTCACCTGCCGTGGAGGACATTCAGTACTTC.

The genes are TRBV7-2 and TRBJ2-1; tentatively, D is TRBD1 (6 bases). Trimming pared 7 bases from V and 0 bases from J, leaving 19 bases between. This CDR3 has 17 residues. Germline lookup yields CDR1 SGHTA and CDR2 FQGNSA. CDR3 sequence: CASNEWGRQASYNEQFF. CDR3 nucleotide sequence: TGTGCCAGCAACGAATGGGGGCGACAAGCCTCCTACAATGAGCAGTTCTTC.

This clonotype was seen at least ten times. J is TRBJ2-7 and V is TRBV7-9, with a possible D match to TRBD2 (7 bases). The length of the CDR3 is 14 residues. V was trimmed by 6 bases and J by 7 bases, leaving 19 bases between them. The V gene's germline CDR1 is SEHNR and CDR2 FQNEAQ (reference sequence). The CDR3: CASRKGGQTGEQYF. CDR3 in DNA: TGTGCCAGCAGAAAGGGGGGGCAGACAGGAGAGCAGTACTTC.

The V gene is TRBV12-3 or TRBV12-4, the J gene TRBJ1-1; TRBD1 agrees at 12 bases. After removal of 5 bases from V and 10 bases from J, the junction contained 2 bases not matched to a gene. CDR3 size: 12 residues. The CDR3 DNA reads as TGTGCCAGCAGTCCGGGACAGGGGGCAGCTTTCTTT. This gives the protein CASSPGQGAAFF.

The J gene is TRBJ2-3, the V gene TRBV5-1; no firm D call. Per germline, CDR1 SGHRS and CDR2 YFSETQ. The CDR3 contains 15 residues. Trimming pared 3 bases from V and 3 bases from J, leaving 14 bases between. CDR3 DNA: TGCGCCAGCAGCTCGGCCGGCCCAGCGACAGATACGCAGTATTTT. Its protein is CASSSAGPATDTQYF.

This clonotype was seen more than once but under ten times. The V gene is TRBV18, the J gene TRBJ2-5; D is ambiguous. Germline V CDR1 and CDR2: KGHSH, LQKENI. This CDR3 is 15 amino acids long. The V gene lost 3 bases and the J gene lost 5 bases, with 16 bases spanning the gap. Here the CDR3 DNA reads TGTGCCAGCTCACCGACATGGACCAGTGTGGAGACCCAGTACTTC. As protein: CASSPTWTSVETQYF. Looking up the rest from reference TRBV18 and TRBJ2-5 gives the full variable domain: NAGVMQNPRHLVRRRGQEARLRCSPMKGHSHVYWYRQLPEEGLKFMVYLQKENIIDESGMPKERFSAEFPKEGPSILRIQQVVRGDSAAYFCASSPTWTSVETQYFGPGTRLLVL.

This clonotype showed up just a few times. J is TRBJ2-7 and V is TRBV20-1; TRBD2 matches at 7 bases. The CDR3 length is 15 residues. The V and J ends lost 6 bases and 0 bases, in that order; junction bases with no gene match: 11. Germline V CDR1 and CDR2: DFQATT, SNEGSKA (reference sequence). This CDR3 reads CSAKSSGLGSYEQYF. As DNA, the CDR3 is TGCAGTGCAAAATCTAGCGGTCTAGGCTCCTACGAGCAGTACTTC.

The V call is TRBV11-1, the J call TRBJ2-3; 7 bases are shared with TRBD2. This CDR3 spans 19 amino acids. Germline assignment: CDR1 SGHAT and CDR2 FQDESV (reference sequence). V shed 11 bases, J shed 4 bases, and the junction held 27 bases outside the gene matches. The DNA for the CDR3 is TGTGCCGTCTCTACGGGGTTGAATTGGGAGGGCCTATTCGCAGATACGCAGTATTTT. This sequence encodes CAVSTGLNWEGLFADTQYF.

This clonotype has just a few counts. The chain has TRBV7-8 and TRBJ2-7; D unresolved. Trimming stripped 1 base from V and 5 bases from J, with 12 bases between. Germline assignment: CDR1 SGHVS and CDR2 FQNEAQ. The CDR3 extends over 14 amino acids. CDR3 bases: TGTGCCAGCAGCTTAGGTGTGTCCCTCCACGAGCAGTACTTC. This translates into CASSLGVSLHEQYF.

The CDR3 DNA is TGTGCCAGCAGCTTAGGGACTAGAAGGACCGGGGAGCTGTTTTTT. Protein: CASSLGTRRTGELFF. The chain combines TRBV11-2 with TRBJ2-2; 7 bases are shared with TRBD2. The CDR3 consists of 15 residues. Trimming at V came to 1 base and at J to 5 bases, leaving 4 bases not matched to a gene. Germline CDR1 and CDR2: SGHAT and FQNNGV.

This clonotype was observed a handful of times. Relative to the germline gene, one junction end is altered; a read error may explain this. The chain carries TRBV6-1 and TRBJ2-1; TRBD1 agrees at 10 bases. CDR1 and CDR2 from the germline V gene are MNHNS and SASEGT. The CDR3 is 13 residues long. In nucleotides, the CDR3 is TGTGCCTGCAGGACAGGGGGAAGGGATGAGCAGTTCTTC. Its translation: CACRTGGRDEQFF.

V and J are TRBV7-9 and TRBJ2-7; 7 nucleotides align to TRBD2. CDR1 is SEHNR, CDR2 FQNEAQ, per germline (reference sequence). The CDR3 sequence is 13 residues long. J was trimmed by 7 bases and V by 4 bases; bases with no gene match: 7. CDR3 region: CASSSREAGEQYF. The CDR3 DNA reads TGTGCCAGCAGCTCCCGGGAGGCGGGGGAGCAGTACTTC. Together with reference TRBV7-9 and TRBJ2-7, the CDR3 gives the full variable domain: DTGVSQNPRHKITKRGQNVTFRCDPISEHNRLYWYRQTLGQGPEFLTYFQNEAQLEKSRLLSDRFSAERPKGSFSTLEIQRTEQGDSAMYLCASSSREAGEQYFGPGTRLTVT.

The chain has TRBV20-1 and TRBJ2-7; 8 bases are shared with TRBD1. Looked up from germline, CDR1 is DFQATT and CDR2 is SNEGSKA (reference sequence). Trimming took 2 bases from V and 7 from J; bases not matched to a gene: 10. This CDR3 spans 14 amino acids. This chain's CDR3 is CSARREQGAGEQYF. The CDR3 DNA reads as TGCAGTGCTAGACGAGAGCAGGGGGCTGGGGAGCAGTACTTC.

The J gene is TRBJ2-3, the V gene TRBV7-2, with 7 positions matching TRBD1. Germline lookup yields CDR1 SGHTA and CDR2 FQGNSA. Trimming cost V 5 bases and J 2 bases; bases outside gene matches: 10. The CDR3 loop spans 16 amino acids. Here the CDR3 reads CASSDPPGTVTDTQYF. The CDR3 nucleotides read TGTGCCAGCAGCGACCCTCCCGGGACAGTCACAGATACGCAGTATTTT.

This clonotype was seen a handful of times. This chain links TRBV6-9 with TRBJ2-7; the match to TRBD1 covers 7 bases. The V and J ends lost 2 bases and 2 bases, in that order; junction bases with no gene match: 12. The germline gives CDR1 MNHGY, CDR2 SVAAGI. The CDR3 is 17 residues long. CDR3 protein: CASSYPTSRDSTYEQYF. The CDR3 coding sequence is TGTGCCAGCAGTTATCCTACCTCCCGGGACAGCACCTACGAGCAGTACTTC.

V is TRBV16 and J is TRBJ1-2; D unresolved. Trimming took 0 bases from V and 1 from J, leaving 6 bases between them. CDR3 length: 14 residues. The V gene's germline CDR1 is KGHSY and CDR2 FQNENV. The CDR3 here is CASSQSNSNYGYTF. The CDR3 nucleotides are TGTGCCAGCAGCCAATCTAACAGTAACTATGGCTACACCTTC.

The CDR3 region has the DNA TGTGCCAGCTCCTCGGGACCGCCTGGCAATCAGCCCCAGCATTTT. This translates into CASSSGPPGNQPQHF. The chain has TRBV18 and TRBJ1-5; D may be TRBD1 (5 bases). The length of the CDR3 is 15 residues. Trimming removed 6 bases from V and 2 bases from J, with 14 bases in between. Germline CDR1 is KGHSH and CDR2 is LQKENI.

The table lists this clonotype with a few counts. This chain joins TRBV4-3 and TRBJ1-1; D is undetermined. Trimming pared 0 bases from V and 0 bases from J, leaving 11 bases between. In germline, CDR1 is LGHNA, CDR2 YSLEER. This CDR3 has 16 residues. The CDR3 DNA sequence: TGCGCCAGCAGCCAAGATTATGGACCGTTGAACACTGAAGCTTTCTTT. It translates to CASSQDYGPLNTEAFF.

This clonotype occurred once. This rearrangement joins TRBV7-9 to TRBJ1-4; no clear D. The germline V and J ends were trimmed by 5 bases and 0 bases, with 7 bases remaining between them. The CDR3 totals 14 residues. Germline values: CDR1 SEHNR, CDR2 FQNEAQ (reference sequence). CDR3 sequence (DNA): TGTGCCAGCAGCAACATTGCAACTAATGAAAAACTGTTTTTT. This gives the protein CASSNIATNEKLFF.

V and J are TRBV29-1 and TRBJ2-5; 8 bases are shared with TRBD2. CDR1 and CDR2 (germline): SQVTM, ANQGSEA. V was pared by 6 bases and J by 5 bases, with 5 bases of the junction left unmatched. The length of the CDR3 is 12 residues. This CDR3 reads CSVGPSGETQYF. The CDR3 DNA sequence: TGCAGCGTGGGGCCTAGCGGGGAGACCCAGTACTTC. Full variable domain (rest looked up from reference TRBV29-1 and TRBJ2-5): SAVISQKPSRDICQRGTSLTIQCQVDSQVTMMFWYRQQPGQSLTLIATANQGSEATYESGFVIDKFPISRPNLTFSTLTVSNMSPEDSSIYLCSVGPSGETQYFGPGTRLLVL.

V and J are TRBV19 and TRBJ2-1; D might be TRBD1 or TRBD2, each matching 5 bases. This CDR3 spans 15 amino acids. Trimming stripped 8 bases from V and 5 bases from J, with 19 bases between. In germline, CDR1 is LNHDA, CDR2 SQIVND (reference sequence). DNA for the CDR3: TGTGCCAGTGGTAAGGGACCGCTATTAAACAATGAGCAGTTCTTC. It encodes CASGKGPLLNNEQFF.

The chain is built from TRBV11-2 and TRBJ2-7, with 12 bases lining up with TRBD2. J was trimmed by 7 bases and V by 7 bases; bases with no gene match: 11. Germline values: CDR1 SGHAT, CDR2 FQNNGV. The CDR3 has 15 amino acids. CDR3 sequence (DNA): TGTGCCAGCACCCCTAGACTAGCGGGAGATCAGGAGCAGTACTTC. This encodes CASTPRLAGDQEQYF. The whole variable domain, remainder taken from reference TRBV11-2 and TRBJ2-7, is EAGVAQSPRYKIIEKRQSVAFWCNPISGHATLYWYQQILGQGPKLLIQFQNNGVVDDSQLPKDRFSAERLKGVDSTLKIQPAKLEDSAVYLCASTPRLAGDQEQYFGPGTRLTVT.

The gene calls are TRBV5-5 and TRBJ2-3, with D possibly matching TRBD1 (5 bases). This CDR3 has 14 residues. V was shortened by 4 bases and J by 1 base, with 10 bases between the two germline ends. Germline V gene data show CDR1 as SGHKS and CDR2 as YYEKEE (reference sequence). CDR3 DNA sequence: TGTGCCAGCAGCCCTCAGGGCGGCACAGATACGCAGTATTTT. Encoded protein: CASSPQGGTDTQYF.

In this sample, this clonotype turned up a few times. The chain carries TRBV3-1 and TRBJ2-1, with D unresolved. Germline lookup yields CDR1 LGHDT and CDR2 YNNKEL (reference sequence). This CDR3 has 14 amino acids. V was cut by 4 bases and J by 2 bases, with 9 bases left in between. In nucleotides, the CDR3 is TGTGCCAGCAGCCCCCCTTTCACCTACAATGAGCAGTTCTTC. Translating gives CASSPPFTYNEQFF.

V and J are TRBV20-1 and TRBJ2-1, with TRBD1 identical over 9 bases. Germline V gives CDR1 DFQATT, CDR2 SNEGSKA (reference sequence). The CDR3 loop spans 14 amino acids. Trimming took 3 bases from V and 6 from J; bases not matched to a gene: 6. CDR3 sequence reads: CSASSHRGPNEQFF. CDR3 sequence (DNA): TGCAGTGCTAGTTCGCACAGGGGGCCCAATGAGCAGTTCTTC.